The 15 T cell receptor beta chains below all came from one sample that was sequenced in a study of OX40 agonist ivuxolimab in advanced cancers. Libraries were prepared by immunoSEQ multiplex PCR; TCRdb keeps only in-frame clonotypes and omits some of them. The sample yields about 6,100 clones, roughly 73% seen once. The sequencing used CD4+ or CD8+ T cells sorted from blood, collected in a trial of the OX40 agonist ivuxolimab. The receptor source for this set is an adult with an advanced solid tumor such as melanoma, head and neck, liver or kidney cancer.

This chain connects TRBV6-5 to TRBJ2-1; TRBD1 is a possible D gene (7 bases). CDR3 length equals 14 residues. Germline V gene sequence: CDR1 MNHEY, CDR2 SVGAGI. Trimming removed 7 bases at V and 1 base at J, with 11 bases between. In DNA form, the CDR3 reads TGTGCCAGCACTCAGGGGGGTTCCTACAATGAGCAGTTCTTC. Protein: CASTQGGSYNEQFF.

V and J are TRBV5-4 and TRBJ1-5; a weak D match, TRBD1 (6 bases). V was trimmed by 2 bases and J by 0 bases, leaving 18 bases between them. This CDR3 comprises 18 residues. The germline V gene encodes CDR1 SGHNT and CDR2 YYREEE (reference sequence). CDR3: CASSLTGGGGYSNQPQHF. CDR3 DNA: TGTGCCAGCAGCTTAACAGGAGGGGGGGGCTATAGCAATCAGCCCCAGCATTTT. The variable domain in full, completed from reference TRBV5-4 and TRBJ1-5, reads ETGVTQSPTHLIKTRGQQVTLRCSSQSGHNTVSWYQQALGQGPQFIFQYYREEENGRGNFPPRFSGLQFPNYSSELNVNALELDDSALYLCASSLTGGGGYSNQPQHFGDGTRLSIL.

A few counts support this clone. The chain has TRBV7-6 and TRBJ2-7; the match to TRBD1 covers 7 bases. J was trimmed by 2 bases and V by 0 bases; bases with no gene match: 4. Per germline, CDR1 SGHVS and CDR2 FNYEAQ. The CDR3 runs 15 residues. The CDR3 DNA follows: TGTGCCAGCAGCTTAGCGAAGGACAGGACCTACGAGCAGTACTTC. Its translation is CASSLAKDRTYEQYF. Full variable domain (missing parts from reference TRBV7-6 and TRBJ2-7): GAGVSQSPRYKVTKRGQDVALRCDPISGHVSLYWYRQALGQGPEFLTYFNYEAQQDKSGLPNDRFSAERPEGSISTLTIQRTEQRDSAMYRCASSLAKDRTYEQYFGPGTRLTVT.

The chain joins TRBV5-4 to TRBJ2-7, with a tentative D call TRBD2 (6 bases). Trimming shortened V by 4 bases and J by 0 bases, and 11 bases separated the two germline ends. Germline CDR1 and CDR2: SGHNT and YYREEE (reference sequence). CDR3 length: 14 residues. In DNA, the CDR3 is TGTGCCAGCAGCCTTAGCGGACGCTCCTACGAGCAGTACTTC. Protein: CASSLSGRSYEQYF.

The chain links TRBV27 to TRBJ1-1; the D is unclear. Trimming left V 8 bases short and J 1 base short, with 5 bases between. The CDR3 loop spans 11 amino acids. The germline V gene has CDR1 MNHEY and CDR2 SMNVEV (reference sequence). CDR3 sequence reads: CASYWNTEAFF. The CDR3 DNA reads TGTGCCAGCTATTGGAACACTGAAGCTTTCTTT.

CDR3 coding DNA: TGTGCCAGTAGTATAGACCGGGCAGGGGTTGACCGGGAGACCCAGTACTTC. Translating gives CASSIDRAGVDRETQYF. The rearrangement uses TRBV19 and TRBJ2-5, with a possible D match to TRBD1 (6 bases). The length of the CDR3 is 17 residues. The V gene lost 0 bases and the J gene lost 5 bases, with 19 bases spanning the gap. Germline V CDR1 and CDR2: LNHDA, SQIVND (reference sequence).

The rearrangement joins TRBV6-5 to TRBJ2-2; D call uncertain. This CDR3 has 13 amino acids. V was pared by 5 bases and J by 1 base, with 5 bases between. Per the germline V gene, CDR1 is MNHEY and CDR2 is SVGAGI. CDR3 sequence: CASSHLNTGELFF. In DNA form, the CDR3 reads TGTGCCAGCAGTCACTTGAACACCGGGGAGCTGTTTTTT.

The rearrangement joins TRBV7-6 to TRBJ2-2; D remains ambiguous. CDR1 and CDR2 from the germline V gene are SGHVS and FNYEAQ. This CDR3 region has 15 residues. Trimming removed 5 bases at V and 3 bases at J, with 13 bases between. CDR3 nucleotide sequence: TGTGCCAGCAGCCCTACATCCCCTGACACCGGGGAGCTGTTTTTT. Its protein product is CASSPTSPDTGELFF.

The V and J genes are TRBV7-6 and TRBJ1-5; D is possibly TRBD1 (6 bases). Germline V lookup: CDR1 SGHVS, CDR2 FNYEAQ. The CDR3 contains 14 residues. Deletions cut 1 base from V and 2 bases from J, with 6 bases between. The CDR3 DNA sequence: TGTGCCAGCAGCTTAGGACAGGGCAATCAGCCCCAGCATTTT. Translating it yields CASSLGQGNQPQHF.

Here the CDR3 DNA reads TGTGCCAGCAGCTTAGAGTGGGCTAGCGGGGGGGTACTCACAGATACGCAGTATTTT. As protein: CASSLEWASGGVLTDTQYF. This chain connects TRBV11-2 to TRBJ2-3; 12 nucleotides line up with TRBD2. V shed 0 bases, J shed 2 bases, and the junction held 9 bases outside the gene matches. The length of the CDR3 is 19 residues. Germline CDR1 SGHAT, CDR2 FQNNGV.

V and J are TRBV7-8 and TRBJ2-1; possible D gene TRBD2, 5 bases. CDR1 is SGHVS and CDR2 is FQNEAQ in the germline V gene. The ends were cut back, 8 bases at V and 4 bases at J, with 12 bases in the middle. This CDR3 contains 13 residues. CDR3 sequence (DNA): TGTGCCAGCTTCCCATCGGGGTACAATGAGCAGTTCTTC. As protein: CASFPSGYNEQFF.

This clone was seen only once. The V call is TRBV5-1, the J call TRBJ2-3; D ambiguous. Germline V CDR1 and CDR2: SGHRS, YFSETQ. V lost 7 bases to trimming and J lost 4 bases, with 13 bases between them. The CDR3 has 13 amino acids. The CDR3 is CASHQDRADTQYF. CDR3 in DNA: TGCGCCAGCCATCAGGATCGGGCAGATACGCAGTATTTT. The entire variable domain, with the rest obtained from reference TRBV5-1 and TRBJ2-3, is as follows: KAGVTQTPRYLIKTRGQQVTLSCSPISGHRSVSWYQQTPGQGLQFLFEYFSETQRNKGNFPGRFSGRQFSNSRSEMNVSTLELGDSALYLCASHQDRADTQYFGPGTRLTVL.

In DNA, the CDR3 is TGCGCCAGCAGTGAGCAGAACGGGACTAGCGGGGGCCTCCAAGAGACCCAGTACTTC. As protein: CASSEQNGTSGGLQETQYF. J is TRBJ2-5 and V is TRBV10-1; 14 bases agree with TRBD2. Germline V CDR1 and CDR2: WNHNN, SYGVQD (reference sequence). Trimming cost V 2 bases and J 1 base; bases outside gene matches: 9. This CDR3 contains 19 residues.

The V and J genes are TRBV19 and TRBJ2-2; D might be TRBD2 (5 bases). The CDR3 contains 12 residues. Trimming took off 6 bases at V and 4 bases at J, with 6 bases between the two ends. Germline CDR1 is LNHDA and CDR2 is SQIVND (reference sequence). DNA for the CDR3: TGTGCCAGTAGGGGAGTCACCGGGGAGCTGTTTTTT. This encodes CASRGVTGELFF.

CDR3 in DNA: TGTGCCAGCAGCGGCAACATCGGAGAGCAGTACTTC. This sequence encodes CASSGNIGEQYF. This chain links TRBV9 with TRBJ2-5; D ambiguous. There are 12 residues in the CDR3. CDR1 SGDLS and CDR2 YYNGEE come from the germline V gene. With 3 bases removed from V and 11 bases from J, the gap between germline ends came to 14 bases.